This T cell receptor beta chain was recorded in a study of T cell responses to AZD1222 COVID-19 vaccine. The CDR3 is 10 amino acids. The germline V and J ends were trimmed by 8 bases and 5 bases, with 6 bases remaining between them. The data were produced by immunoSEQ multiplex PCR, yet TCRdb's version contains in-frame clones alone and is incomplete. The data show under 150,000 clones, roughly 90% seen once. Study-level findings and limits: Recipients of AZD1222 seropositive at baseline numbered only 5 or 6. The study reported that nearly half of spike-specific TCRs target unmutated variant regions. It should be noted that donors were predominantly white British and more often female, and clonal diversity was possibly underestimated.

With regard to this clone: Its target is unknown.

The genes are TRBV12-3 or TRBV12-4 and TRBJ2-5; D not resolved. This TCR came from an adult in good health. The source was peripheral blood, collected on day 0 of AZD1222 vaccination. The CDR3 loop is CASGWETQYF. Here the CDR3 DNA reads TGTGCCAGCGGGTGGGAGACCCAGTACTTC.